This entry is about one T cell receptor (beta chain). In germline, CDR1 is SGHAT, CDR2 FQNNGV. Trimming stripped 5 bases from V and 0 bases from J, with 13 bases between. The CDR3 covers 15 residues. Assay: immunoSEQ multiplex PCR; the TCRdb copy retains only in-frame clones and omits some. The table records tens of thousands of clones, 75% to 90% of them present only once. The data belong to a study of blood T cell repertoires in COVID-19. Turning to the study itself: The cDNA or gDNA used as material had been derived from T cells, B-cell-depleted T cells, or PBMCs.

Sequencing was carried out using peripheral blood. The J gene is TRBJ1-2, the V gene TRBV11-2; D remains unclear. The receptor comes from a man between 60 and 75 years old with acute or convalescent COVID-19. CDR3 sequence: CASSPAGSANYGYTF. CDR3 DNA sequence: TGTGCCAGCAGCCCGGCGGGCAGCGCTAACTATGGCTACACCTTC.